This T cell receptor (beta chain) was sequenced during a study of T-cell reconstitution after alpha-beta-depleted transplantation in children. Study findings and constraints: Roughly two months post-transplant, alpha-beta T cells reportedly originated from several hundred graft clones that had expanded. The authors attributed T-cell counts and diversity one year after transplant mostly to newly produced T cells.

A remark on this clonotype: The antigen remains unidentified.

The CDR3 is made up of 15 amino acids. V was cut by 6 bases and J by 1 base, with 14 bases left in between. Germline CDR1 reads MDHEN; CDR2 reads SYDVKM. The library targeted TCRbeta and was prepared with unique molecular identifiers. TCRdb processed the PCR reads anew with MiXCR; each CDR3 protein has one entry. The sample has about 580,000 distinct CDR3 sequences; 23% are singletons. Here the sequenced sample was PBMCs, mostly from graft donor cells, taken 360 days after TCRalphabeta/CD19-depleted stem cell transplant. This chain connects TRBV28 to TRBJ2-3, with a tentative D call TRBD1 (5 bases). The receptor was isolated from a boy younger than two who had a stem cell transplant for acute myeloid leukemia, so the T cells may come from the graft donor. CDR3 in DNA: TGTGCCAGCAGCACTGCGAGACAGCGCACAGATACGCAGTATTTT. Its translation is CASSTARQRTDTQYF.